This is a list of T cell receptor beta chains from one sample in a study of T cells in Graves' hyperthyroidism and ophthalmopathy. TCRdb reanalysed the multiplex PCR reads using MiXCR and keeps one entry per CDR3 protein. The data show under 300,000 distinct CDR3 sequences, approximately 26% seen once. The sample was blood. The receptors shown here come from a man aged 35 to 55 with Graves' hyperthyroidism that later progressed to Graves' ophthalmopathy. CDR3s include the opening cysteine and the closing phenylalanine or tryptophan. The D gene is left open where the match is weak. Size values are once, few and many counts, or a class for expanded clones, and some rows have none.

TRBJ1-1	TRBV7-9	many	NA	TGTGCCAGCAGCTTAGGGGGGTCCGTCGAAGCTTTCTTT	CASSLGGSVEAFF
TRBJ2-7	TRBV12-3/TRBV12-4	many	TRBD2	TGTGCCAGCAGTTTCCTCACTAGCGGGAGCAGCTCCTACGAGCAGTACTTC	CASSFLTSGSSSYEQYF
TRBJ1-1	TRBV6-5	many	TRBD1	TGTGCCAGCAGAACCGACCCCGGGACAGGGAACACTGAAGCTTTCTTT	CASRTDPGTGNTEAFF
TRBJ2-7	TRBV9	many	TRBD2	TGTGCCAGCAGCGCAAACCTCCTCGGGACTACCTACGAGCAGTACTTC	CASSANLLGTTYEQYF
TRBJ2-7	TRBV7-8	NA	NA	TGTGCCAGCAGCTTGCGTGAAGGGGCGGTTCTATTCCACGAGCAGTACTTC	CASSLREGAVLFHEQYF
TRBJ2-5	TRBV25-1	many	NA	TGTGCCAGCAGTCGCGGGCAGGGGCAAGGGACCCAGTACTTC	CASSRGQGQGTQYF
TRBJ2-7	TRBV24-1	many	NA	TGTGCCACCAGTGATCCAAGAGTCGGCTCCTACGAGCAGTACTTC	CATSDPRVGSYEQYF
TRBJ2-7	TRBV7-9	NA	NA	TGTGCCAGCGACTCTGGAGATTCCTACGAGCAGTACTTC	CASDSGDSYEQYF
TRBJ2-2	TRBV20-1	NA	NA	TGCAGTGCTAGAGTTTTAGGGTCTTATAACACCGGGGAGCTGTTTTTT	CSARVLGSYNTGELFF
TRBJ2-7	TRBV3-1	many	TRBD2	TGTGCCAGCAGCCCTCTGACTAGCGGGCACGAGCAGTACTTC	CASSPLTSGHEQYF
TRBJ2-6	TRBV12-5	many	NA	TGTGCTAGTGGTTCCGTCCTCTCGGCCAACGTCCTGACTTTC	CASGSVLSANVLTF
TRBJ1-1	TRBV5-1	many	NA	TGCGCCAGCAACTCGGTATCGGGACCCCATGAAGCTTTCTTT	CASNSVSGPHEAFF
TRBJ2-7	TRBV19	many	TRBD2	TGTGCCAGTAGTATAGTCGGGAGGGTCTACGAGCAGTACTTC	CASSIVGRVYEQYF
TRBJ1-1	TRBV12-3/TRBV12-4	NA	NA	TGTGCCAGCACCCGATCTGAGGGGTGGGAACCCGAAGCTTTCTTT	CASTRSEGWEPEAFF
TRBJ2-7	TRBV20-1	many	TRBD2	TGCAGTGCTGTAACCGGGACTAGCGGGAGTATTAGAACCTACGAGCAGTACTTC	CSAVTGTSGSIRTYEQYF
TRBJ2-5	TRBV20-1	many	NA	TGCAGTGCTAGAAGAGGGGGTGGAGGATCTAGAGAGACCCAGTACTTC	CSARRGGGGSRETQYF
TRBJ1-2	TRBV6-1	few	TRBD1	TGTGCCAGCTGCTTCGGGACAGGGGGAACTACTAACTATGGCTACACCTTC	CASCFGTGGTTNYGYTF
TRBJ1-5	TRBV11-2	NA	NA	TGTGCCAGCAGCTTAGATTGGGGAGTAGGTCAGCCCCAGCATTTT	CASSLDWGVGQPQHF
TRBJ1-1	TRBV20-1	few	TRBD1	TGCAGTGCTGGAGGGGACAGAAAGAACACTGAAGCTTTCTTT	CSAGGDRKNTEAFF
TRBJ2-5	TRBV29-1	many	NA	TGCAGCGTTTCGAGGCAGGGCGAGTCTCAGGAGACCCAGTACTTC	CSVSRQGESQETQYF
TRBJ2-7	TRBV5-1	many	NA	TGCGCCAGCAGAGTGGACGAGAACTACGAGCAGTACTTC	CASRVDENYEQYF
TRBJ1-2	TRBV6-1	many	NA	TGTGCCAGCAGTGCATGGACGGCGGGGAACTATGGCTACACCTTC	CASSAWTAGNYGYTF
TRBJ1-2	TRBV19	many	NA	TGTGCCAGTAGTCGGGCTAACTATGGCTACACCTTC	CASSRANYGYTF
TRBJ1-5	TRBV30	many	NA	TGTGCCTGGAGTGGAGGCGGGGACGCGCATTTT	CAWSGGGDAHF
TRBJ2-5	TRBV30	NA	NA	TGTGCCTGGAGTGTTGCCCGGACAAATGTTCGTGAGACCCAGTACTTC	CAWSVARTNVRETQYF
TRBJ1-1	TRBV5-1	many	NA	TGCGCCAGCAGCTTGGTATTAGGGGTGAACACTGAAGCTTTCTTT	CASSLVLGVNTEAFF
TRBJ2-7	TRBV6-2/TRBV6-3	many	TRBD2	TGTGCCAGCAGTTACTCGAAGCGGACTAGCGGGGGATACGAGCAGTACTTC	CASSYSKRTSGGYEQYF
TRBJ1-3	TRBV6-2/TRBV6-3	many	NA	TGTGCCAGCAGTTACCCCGTGACCGGGCAAGGTTTTGGAAACACCATATATTTT	CASSYPVTGQGFGNTIYF
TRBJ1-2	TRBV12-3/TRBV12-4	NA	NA	TGTGCCAGCAGTTTAGTCGGCAGCCCCTATGGCTACACCTTC	CASSLVGSPYGYTF
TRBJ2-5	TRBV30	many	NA	TGTGCCTGGAGTGTACGAGCCGAGACCCAGTACTTC	CAWSVRAETQYF
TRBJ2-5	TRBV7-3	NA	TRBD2	TGTGCCAGCAGCTCAACAGGATGGCGGGGGAAGTACCAAGAGACCCAGTACTTC	CASSSTGWRGKYQETQYF
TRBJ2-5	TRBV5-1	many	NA	TGCGCCAGCAGCTTGGATCTAGGGCCCTCGGGGGCCCAGTACTTC	CASSLDLGPSGAQYF
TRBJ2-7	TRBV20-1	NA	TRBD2	TGCAGTGCTATAGCGGGGGATACCTACGAGCAGTACTTC	CSAIAGDTYEQYF
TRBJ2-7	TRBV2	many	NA	TGTGCCAGCAGAGACGGGACGAGTACCTACGAGCAGTACTTC	CASRDGTSTYEQYF
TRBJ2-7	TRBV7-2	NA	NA	TGTGCCAGCAGCTACTCGCAGGGCAGTCCGTACTTC	CASSYSQGSPYF
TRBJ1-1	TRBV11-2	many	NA	TGTGCCAGCAGCTTTTCAAGTATGGGAGGAGGGAACACTGAAGCTTTCTTT	CASSFSSMGGGNTEAFF
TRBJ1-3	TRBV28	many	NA	TGTGCCAGCACTAGGGGGGGCGCGTGGCACACCATATATTTT	CASTRGGAWHTIYF
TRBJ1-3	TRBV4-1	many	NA	TGCGCCAGCAGCCAGGGGAAGACTTGGGGGAGCATATATTTT	CASSQGKTWGSIYF
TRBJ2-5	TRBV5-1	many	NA	TGCGCCAGCAGCCGATACCTACAGGGTCAGGAGACCCAGTACTTC	CASSRYLQGQETQYF
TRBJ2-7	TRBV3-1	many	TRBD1	TGTGCCAGCAGCCAGGATAGGGACAGGTCCTACGAGCAGTACTTC	CASSQDRDRSYEQYF
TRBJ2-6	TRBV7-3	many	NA	TGTGCCAGCAGCTTAATCCCCGCCGGGGCTGGGGCCAACGTCCTGACTTTC	CASSLIPAGAGANVLTF
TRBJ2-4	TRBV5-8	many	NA	TGTGCCAGCAGCTTGGCTCTGCCTATAGCCAAAAACATTCAGTACTTC	CASSLALPIAKNIQYF
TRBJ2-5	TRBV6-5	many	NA	TGTGCCAGCAGTTACACCGGGGTGGGTAGACAAGAGACCCAGTACTTC	CASSYTGVGRQETQYF
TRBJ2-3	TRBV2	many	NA	TGTGCCAGCAGTGCCTATAGGTCGTCCACAGATACGCAGTATTTT	CASSAYRSSTDTQYF
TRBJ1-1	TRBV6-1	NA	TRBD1	TGTGCCAGCAGATGGGACAGGGGGACTGAAGCTTTCTTT	CASRWDRGTEAFF
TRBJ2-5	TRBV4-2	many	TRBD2	TGTGCCAGCAGCCAGTCTACTAGCGGGAGTGAGTCGGGGACCCAGTACTTC	CASSQSTSGSESGTQYF
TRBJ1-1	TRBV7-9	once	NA	TGTGCCAGCAGCAACGGGGGGGAGGGCGCGACTGAAGCTTTCTTT	CASSNGGEGATEAFF
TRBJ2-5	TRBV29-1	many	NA	TGCAGCGTTGGGAGGGCGGTAAAAGAGACCCAGTACTTC	CSVGRAVKETQYF
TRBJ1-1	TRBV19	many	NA	TGTGCCAGTAGTATAGGGTGGGGGGCCGGGGTAACTGAAGCTTTCTTT	CASSIGWGAGVTEAFF
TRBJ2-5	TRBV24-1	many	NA	TGTGCCACCAGTGATCCGGCCGGAGAGACCCAGTACTTC	CATSDPAGETQYF
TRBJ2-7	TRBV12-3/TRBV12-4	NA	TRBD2	TGTGCCAGCAGTCCGGGACTAGCGGGAGGGAAGTACGAGCAGTACTTC	CASSPGLAGGKYEQYF